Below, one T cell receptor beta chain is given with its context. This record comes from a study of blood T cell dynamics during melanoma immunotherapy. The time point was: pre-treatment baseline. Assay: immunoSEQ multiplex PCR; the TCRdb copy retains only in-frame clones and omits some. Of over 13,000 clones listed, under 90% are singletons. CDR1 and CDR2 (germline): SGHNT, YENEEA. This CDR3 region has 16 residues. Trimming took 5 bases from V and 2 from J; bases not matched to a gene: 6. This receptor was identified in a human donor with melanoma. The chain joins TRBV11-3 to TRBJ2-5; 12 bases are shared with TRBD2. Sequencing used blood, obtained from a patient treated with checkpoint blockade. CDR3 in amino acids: CASSPGLAGPQETQYF. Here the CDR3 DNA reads TGTGCCAGCAGCCCAGGACTAGCGGGGCCTCAAGAGACCCAGTACTTC.